This record concerns one T cell receptor beta chain sequence. This sample is drawn from a study of ipilimumab plus nivolumab after autologous stem cell transplantation. Overall study context: Patients received a median of roughly five ipilimumab and roughly eight nivolumab doses. DLBCL patients had primary refractory or relapsed disease.

Starting 14 to 28 days after autologous transplant, ipilimumab 1 mg/kg was given. Patients got 3 mg/kg IV nivolumab weeks 1, 4, 7, 10, then biweekly through week 26. In germline, CDR1 is SNHLY, CDR2 FYNNEI. V was shortened by 0 bases and J by 2 bases, with 11 bases between the two germline ends. This CDR3 has 15 amino acids. The table came from immunoSEQ multiplex PCR; TCRdb's copy has only in-frame clones and leaves some out. The table shows roughly 20,000 clones, with about three quarters occurring only once. The clonotype originates from a male donor with diffuse large B-cell lymphoma. V gene TRBV2 combines with J gene TRBJ2-7; tentatively, D is TRBD1 or TRBD2 (5 bases each). The sample here was PBMCs, taken in a trial of ipilimumab plus nivolumab as post-transplant consolidation. In DNA, the CDR3 is TGTGCCAGCAGTGAAGCTTGGGGGACCACCTACGAGCAGTACTTC. This sequence encodes CASSEAWGTTYEQYF.